This is a list of T cell receptor beta chains from one sample in a study of technical replicates of blood from a handful of donors. Generated by immunoSEQ multiplex PCR, the TCRdb table keeps only in-frame clones and is missing some. The sample contains fewer than 70,000 clones, 86% of which appear only once. The sequencing input was PBMCs. The origin of the receptors is a human donor in good health. Some clones in this sample may be carry-over from other donors' samples. Each CDR3 is given with its conserved first and last residue. D genes are given only for firm matches. Not every row has a clone size; where given, it reads once, few, many or a size class.

D gene	V gene	J gene	clone size	CDR3 DNA	CDR3 protein
NA	TRBV7-2	TRBJ2-7	NA	TGTGCCAGCAGCCGCCCAACCGGGACAAACTACGAGCAGTACTTC	CASSRPTGTNYEQYF
TRBD2	TRBV19	TRBJ2-7	NA	TGTGCCAGTAGTATGATCGCGGGGGGGATCGAGCAGTACTTC	CASSMIAGGIEQYF
NA	TRBV7-3	TRBJ1-3	NA	TGTGCCAGCAGCTCGCAGGGCCCGGGTTCCGGGAACACCATATATTTT	CASSSQGPGSGNTIYF
NA	TRBV21-1	TRBJ1-5	NA	TGTGCCAGCCCCCCCTCGGGCAGGGAGGGTCAGCCCCAGCATTTT	CASPPSGREGQPQHF
NA	TRBV6-4	TRBJ2-3	once	TGTGCCAGCAGTTCCGGGGGCACAGATACGCAGTATTTT	CASSSGGTDTQYF
TRBD1	TRBV6-1	TRBJ2-6	NA	TGTGCCAGCAGCCTACAGGGGTCTGGGGCCAACGTCCTGACTTTC	CASSLQGSGANVLTF
NA	TRBV10-3	TRBJ1-1	NA	TGTGCCATCAGGGGGGGGCCCAGGAACACTGAAGCTTTCTTT	CAIRGGPRNTEAFF
NA	TRBV27	TRBJ2-7	few	TGTGCCAGCAGTCCCTTAGGGGTGGAGCAGTACTTC	CASSPLGVEQYF
NA	TRBV6-1	TRBJ2-7	NA	TGTGCCAGCAGTGAAGGTCGCAAGTCGGACGAGCAGTACTTC	CASSEGRKSDEQYF
NA	TRBV19	TRBJ1-2	NA	TGTGCCAGTAGTGACTTACGCCCCCCGGACTACACCTTC	CASSDLRPPDYTF
NA	TRBV21-1	TRBJ1-1	NA	TGTGCCAGCAGCAATAGCGATCGGGCCTCGAACACTGAAGCTTTCTTT	CASSNSDRASNTEAFF
TRBD1	TRBV19	TRBJ2-3	NA	TGTGCCAGTAGTGTAAACAGGGGCGGGAGCACAGATACGCAGTATTTT	CASSVNRGGSTDTQYF
NA	TRBV30	TRBJ1-5	few	TGTGCCTGGAGTGCGAGTGAGGAACAGCCCCAGCATTTT	CAWSASEEQPQHF
TRBD2	TRBV10-3	TRBJ2-3	NA	TGTGCCATCAGTGAGTCGTCGGGGGGAAGAGATACGCAGTATTTT	CAISESSGGRDTQYF
NA	TRBV5-1	TRBJ2-3	NA	TGCGCCAGCAGCTTGGGGGACTTTCCAGATACGCAGTATTTT	CASSLGDFPDTQYF
NA	TRBV5-1	TRBJ1-1	NA	TGCGCCAGCAGCTTGCAAGGGGCCGAGACTGAAGCTTTCTTT	CASSLQGAETEAFF
TRBD1	TRBV11-2	TRBJ1-4	NA	TGTGCCAGCAGCTTAGCCGGACAGGGGGCCAGGACGTCTAATGAAAAACTGTTTTTT	CASSLAGQGARTSNEKLFF
TRBD1	TRBV25-1	TRBJ1-2	NA	TGTGCCAGCAGTGGTGTTTCCGGGACAGTGGCCTTTTCCTATGGCTACACCTTC	CASSGVSGTVAFSYGYTF
TRBD1	TRBV20-1	TRBJ1-2	NA	TGCAGTGCTTGGACAGGGAATGGCTACACCTTC	CSAWTGNGYTF
NA	TRBV18	TRBJ1-2	NA	TGTGCCAGCTCAGAGCAGGTCGGCTATGGCTACACCTTC	CASSEQVGYGYTF
NA	TRBV7-6	TRBJ2-1	NA	TGTGCCAGCAGCTTAGCGCAGTGGAGCTCCTACAATGAGCAGTTCTTC	CASSLAQWSSYNEQFF
NA	TRBV13	TRBJ2-5	NA	TGTGCCAGCAGCTTCGGCGGGGTCCCCGGGGTGGAGACCCAGTACTTC	CASSFGGVPGVETQYF
TRBD2	TRBV10-2	TRBJ2-1	NA	TGCGCCAGCAGTGTCCTAGCGGGGGGGAATGAGCAGTTCTTC	CASSVLAGGNEQFF
NA	TRBV9	TRBJ1-6	NA	TGTGCCAGCAGCGTAGGCGCTGACGGGAATTCACCCCTCCACTTT	CASSVGADGNSPLHF
NA	TRBV7-8	TRBJ1-2	few	TGTGCCAGCAGCTTAGCGCCGGACAGAATAAACTATGGCTACACCTTC	CASSLAPDRINYGYTF
NA	TRBV4-2	TRBJ1-4	NA	TGTGCCAGCAGCCAAGATAAGCAGGGATGGGAAAAACTGTTTTTT	CASSQDKQGWEKLFF
NA	TRBV5-4	TRBJ1-3	NA	TGTGCCAGCAGCTCTGCGGGGGGCCAGCGACACACCATATATTTT	CASSSAGGQRHTIYF
TRBD1	TRBV19	TRBJ2-7	NA	TGTGCCAGTAGTATACCGGGACAGGGTTACGAGCAGTACTTC	CASSIPGQGYEQYF
TRBD1	TRBV19	TRBJ1-2	once	TGTGCCAGTAGTATGACGTCGACAGGGAGCTATGGCTACACCTTC	CASSMTSTGSYGYTF
NA	TRBV4-2	TRBJ1-2	once	TGTGCCAGCAGCCAAGACGATGGGGGGGATTTCTATGGCTACACCTTC	CASSQDDGGDFYGYTF
TRBD1	TRBV11-2	TRBJ2-3	NA	TGTGCCAGCAGCTTCCACCTGACAGGGGGCTACACAGATACGCAGTATTTT	CASSFHLTGGYTDTQYF
NA	TRBV19	TRBJ2-5	NA	TGTGCCAGCCGACAGGCGGGAGAGACCCAGTACTTC	CASRQAGETQYF
NA	TRBV5-4	TRBJ1-6	NA	TGTGCCAGCCGCGACGGGGGTGGAAGGAATTCACCCCTCCACTTT	CASRDGGGRNSPLHF
TRBD1	TRBV11-3	TRBJ2-1	once	TGTGCCAGCGGACAGGGGGCCTACAATGAGCAGTTCTTC	CASGQGAYNEQFF
TRBD1	TRBV6-1	TRBJ2-3	NA	TGTGCCAGCAGTGAAGGGGGGACAGGACACCGCACAGATACGCAGTATTTT	CASSEGGTGHRTDTQYF
TRBD1	TRBV15	TRBJ2-7	NA	TGTGCCACCAGCAGAGACAGGGGGGAGCAGTACTTC	CATSRDRGEQYF
NA	TRBV7-3	TRBJ1-2	NA	TGTGCCAGCAGCTTAAGAGGCGGCTATGGCTACACCTTC	CASSLRGGYGYTF
TRBD1	TRBV7-9	TRBJ1-1	NA	TGTGCCAGCAGCATTAGACAGGGCTCGAACACTGAAGCTTTCTTT	CASSIRQGSNTEAFF
TRBD1	TRBV5-4	TRBJ1-1	few	TGTGCCAGCAGCGGATTAAGGACAGGCCCTAACACTGAAGCTTTCTTT	CASSGLRTGPNTEAFF
TRBD1	TRBV5-4	TRBJ2-7	many	TGTGCCAGCAGCTTGATAGACAGGGCACGGGAGCAGTACTTC	CASSLIDRAREQYF
NA	TRBV7-2	TRBJ1-6	NA	TGTGCCAGCAGCTTAGCCCCATCACCCCTCCACTTT	CASSLAPSPLHF
TRBD1	TRBV7-8	TRBJ2-1	NA	TGTGCCAGCAGCTGGGACAGGGCCCGCGGGAGAGGAAATGAGCAGTTCTTC	CASSWDRARGRGNEQFF
NA	TRBV27	TRBJ2-2	NA	TGTGCCAGCAGGACAGGTTACAACACCGGGGAGCTGTTTTTT	CASRTGYNTGELFF
NA	TRBV28	TRBJ2-5	NA	TGTGCCACCCGACGGGGTCTGGGGACCCAGTACTTC	CATRRGLGTQYF
TRBD1	TRBV9	TRBJ1-6	NA	TGTGCCAGCGGACAGGGATCGGGGTCACCCCTCCACTTT	CASGQGSGSPLHF